This entry features one TCR beta chain sequence. This specimen belongs to a study of blood T cell repertoires in COVID-19. The table came from immunoSEQ multiplex PCR; TCRdb's copy has only in-frame clones and leaves some out. This table holds fewer than 400,000 clones, 80% to 90% found once. The source material was PBMCs or T cells enriched from blood (not recorded which). The sequence was collected from a woman aged 45 to 65 who had recovered from COVID-19.

The CDR3 DNA sequence: TGTGCCAGCAGCCAAGAAAACACCCACTACGAGCAGTACTTC. It codes for CASSQENTHYEQYF. V usage is TRBV14 and J usage is TRBJ2-7; D is unresolved. In germline, CDR1 is SGHDN, CDR2 FVKESK. V was cut by 0 bases and J by 3 bases, with 9 bases left in between. The CDR3 is made up of 14 amino acids.